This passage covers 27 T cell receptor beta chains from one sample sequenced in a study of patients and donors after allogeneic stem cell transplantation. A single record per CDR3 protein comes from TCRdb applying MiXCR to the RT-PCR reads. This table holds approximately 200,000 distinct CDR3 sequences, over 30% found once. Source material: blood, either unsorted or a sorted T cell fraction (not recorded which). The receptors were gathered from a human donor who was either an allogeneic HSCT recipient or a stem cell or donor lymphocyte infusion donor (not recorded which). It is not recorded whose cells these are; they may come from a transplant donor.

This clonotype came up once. The CDR3 sequence: CASSSTGLSRYF. The CDR3 DNA reads as TGTGCCAGCAGTTCAACAGGGTTGAGTCGGTACTTC. The chain couples TRBV2 to TRBJ2-4, with D perhaps TRBD1 (6 bases). CDR3 length: 12 residues. The germline V gene has CDR1 SNHLY and CDR2 FYNNEI. V shed 5 bases and J shed 15 bases, with 17 bases lying between them.

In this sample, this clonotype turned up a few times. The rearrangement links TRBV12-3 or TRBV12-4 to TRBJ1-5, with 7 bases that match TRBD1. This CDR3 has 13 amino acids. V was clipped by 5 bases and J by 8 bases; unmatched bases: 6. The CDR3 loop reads CASSPQGRKPQHF. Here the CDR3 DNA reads TGTGCCAGCAGTCCACAGGGGAGGAAGCCCCAGCATTTT.

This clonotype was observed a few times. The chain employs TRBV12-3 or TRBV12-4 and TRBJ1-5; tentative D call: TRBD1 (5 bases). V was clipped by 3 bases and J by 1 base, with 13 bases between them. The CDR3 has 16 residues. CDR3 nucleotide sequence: TGTGCCAGCAGTTTCGCGGGGACCGCAAGCAATCAGCCCCAGCATTTT. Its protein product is CASSFAGTASNQPQHF.

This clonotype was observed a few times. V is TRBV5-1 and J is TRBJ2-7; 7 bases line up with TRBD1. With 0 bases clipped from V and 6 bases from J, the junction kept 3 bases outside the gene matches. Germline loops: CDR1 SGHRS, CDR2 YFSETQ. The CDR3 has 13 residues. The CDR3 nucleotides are TGCGCCAGCAGCTTGGGACAGGGATTCGAGCAGTACTTC. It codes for CASSLGQGFEQYF. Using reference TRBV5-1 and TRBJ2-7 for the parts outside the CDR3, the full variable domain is KAGVTQTPRYLIKTRGQQVTLSCSPISGHRSVSWYQQTPGQGLQFLFEYFSETQRNKGNFPGRFSGRQFSNSRSEMNVSTLELGDSALYLCASSLGQGFEQYFGPGTRLTVT.

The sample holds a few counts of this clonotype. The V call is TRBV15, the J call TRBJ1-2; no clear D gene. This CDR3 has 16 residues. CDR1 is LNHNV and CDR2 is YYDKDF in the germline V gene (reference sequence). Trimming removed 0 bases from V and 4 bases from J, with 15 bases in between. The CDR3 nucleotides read TGTGCCACCAGCAGAGATCAAGACCGGGTCGGCTATGGCTACACCTTC. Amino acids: CATSRDQDRVGYGYTF.

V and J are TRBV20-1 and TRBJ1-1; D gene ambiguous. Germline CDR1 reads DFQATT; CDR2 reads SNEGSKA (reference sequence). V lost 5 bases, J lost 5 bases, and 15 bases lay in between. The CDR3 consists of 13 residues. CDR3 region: CSAGPNGETEAFF. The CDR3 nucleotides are TGCAGTGCTGGACCCAATGGGGAAACTGAAGCTTTCTTT.

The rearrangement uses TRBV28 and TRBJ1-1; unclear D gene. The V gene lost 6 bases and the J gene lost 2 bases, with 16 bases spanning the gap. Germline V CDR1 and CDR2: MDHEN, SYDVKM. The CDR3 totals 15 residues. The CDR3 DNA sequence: TGTGCCAGCAGCCCCACACCGCATACTAACACTGAAGCTTTCTTT. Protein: CASSPTPHTNTEAFF.

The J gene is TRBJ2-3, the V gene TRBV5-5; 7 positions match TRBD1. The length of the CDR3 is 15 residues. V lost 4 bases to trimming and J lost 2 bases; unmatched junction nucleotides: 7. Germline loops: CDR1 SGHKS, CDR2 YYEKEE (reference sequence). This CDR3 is CASSARDSPTDTQYF. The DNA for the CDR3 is TGTGCCAGCAGCGCCCGGGACAGCCCCACAGATACGCAGTATTTT.

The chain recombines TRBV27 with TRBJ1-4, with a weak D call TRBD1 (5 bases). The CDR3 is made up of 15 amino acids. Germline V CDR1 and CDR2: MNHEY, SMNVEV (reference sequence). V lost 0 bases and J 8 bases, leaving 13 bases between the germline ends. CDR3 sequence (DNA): TGTGCCAGCAGTTTATCTGCAGGGCTCAAGGAAAAACTGTTTTTT. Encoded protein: CASSLSAGLKEKLFF.

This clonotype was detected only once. For the CDR3, the DNA is TGTGCCAGCAGCTATACCGATCCGGGGCCTGGAGAGACCCAGTACTTC. It yields the protein CASSYTDPGPGETQYF. The rearrangement joins TRBV11-2 to TRBJ2-5; D assignment may be TRBD1 or TRBD2 (5 bases each). V was trimmed by 4 bases and J by 4 bases, leaving 19 bases between them. Germline V gene lookup returns CDR1 SGHAT and CDR2 FQNNGV. The CDR3 extends over 16 amino acids.

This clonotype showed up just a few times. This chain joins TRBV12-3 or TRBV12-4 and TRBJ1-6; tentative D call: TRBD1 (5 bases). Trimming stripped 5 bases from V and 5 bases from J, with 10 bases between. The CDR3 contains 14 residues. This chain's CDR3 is CASSPGGNNSPLHF. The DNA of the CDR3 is TGTGCCAGCAGTCCTGGGGGGAATAATTCACCCCTCCACTTT.

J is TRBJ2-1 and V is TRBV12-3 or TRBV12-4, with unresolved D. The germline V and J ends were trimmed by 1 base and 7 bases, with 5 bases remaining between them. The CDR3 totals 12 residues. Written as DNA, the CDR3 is TGTGCCAGCAGTTTAGAGGTAAATGAGCAGTTCTTC. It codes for CASSLEVNEQFF.

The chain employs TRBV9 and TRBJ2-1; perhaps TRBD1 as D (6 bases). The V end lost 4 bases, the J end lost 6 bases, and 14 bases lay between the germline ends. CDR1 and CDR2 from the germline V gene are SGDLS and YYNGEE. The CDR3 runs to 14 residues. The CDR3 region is CASSPLGTTNEQFF. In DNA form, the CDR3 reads TGTGCCAGCAGCCCACTCGGGACAACCAATGAGCAGTTCTTC.

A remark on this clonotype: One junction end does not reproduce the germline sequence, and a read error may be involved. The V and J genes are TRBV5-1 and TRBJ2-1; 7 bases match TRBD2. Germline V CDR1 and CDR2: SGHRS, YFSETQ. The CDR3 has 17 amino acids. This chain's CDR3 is CASRLGRGSELYNEQFF. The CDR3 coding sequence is TGCGCCAGCAGATTGGGGAGGGGTAGTGAACTATACAATGAGCAGTTCTTC.

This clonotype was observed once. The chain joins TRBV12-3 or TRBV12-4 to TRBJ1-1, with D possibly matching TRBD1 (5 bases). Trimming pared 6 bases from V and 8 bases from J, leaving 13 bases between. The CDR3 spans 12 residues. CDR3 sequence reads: CASRTGGEEAFF. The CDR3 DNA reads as TGTGCCAGCAGGACCGGGGGGGAAGAAGCTTTCTTT.

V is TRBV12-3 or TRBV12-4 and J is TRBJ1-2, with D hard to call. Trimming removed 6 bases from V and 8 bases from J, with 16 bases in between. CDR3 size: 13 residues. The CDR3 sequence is CASSYRPGYGYTF. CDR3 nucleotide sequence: TGTGCCAGCAGCTACCGTCCTGGGTACGGCTACACCTTC.

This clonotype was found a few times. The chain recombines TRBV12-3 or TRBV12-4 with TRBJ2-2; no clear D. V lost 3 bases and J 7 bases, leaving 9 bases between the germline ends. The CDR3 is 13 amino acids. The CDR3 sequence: CASSFKPYGELFF. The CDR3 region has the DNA TGTGCCAGCAGTTTTAAACCCTACGGGGAGCTGTTTTTT.

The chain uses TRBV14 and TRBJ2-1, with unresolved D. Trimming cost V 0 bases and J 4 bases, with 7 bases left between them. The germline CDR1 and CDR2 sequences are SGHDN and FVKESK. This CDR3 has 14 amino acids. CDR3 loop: CASSQDWGYNEQFF. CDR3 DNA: TGTGCCAGCAGCCAAGATTGGGGATACAATGAGCAGTTCTTC.

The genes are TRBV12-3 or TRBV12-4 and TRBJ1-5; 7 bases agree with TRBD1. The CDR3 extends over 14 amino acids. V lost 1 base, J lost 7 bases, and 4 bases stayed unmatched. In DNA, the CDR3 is TGTGCCAGCAGTTTAGTGACAGGGCGGCAGCCCCAGCATTTT. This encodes CASSLVTGRQPQHF.

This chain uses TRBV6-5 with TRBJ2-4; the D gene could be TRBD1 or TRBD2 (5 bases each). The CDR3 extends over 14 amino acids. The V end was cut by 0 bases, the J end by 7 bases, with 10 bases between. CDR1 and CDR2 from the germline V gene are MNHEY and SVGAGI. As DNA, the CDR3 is TGTGCCAGCAGTTACTCGAGGGGCTTGAACATTCAGTACTTC. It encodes CASSYSRGLNIQYF.

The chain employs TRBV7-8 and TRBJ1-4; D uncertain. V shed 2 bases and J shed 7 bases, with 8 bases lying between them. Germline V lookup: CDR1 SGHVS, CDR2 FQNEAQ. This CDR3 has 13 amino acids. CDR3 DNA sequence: TGTGCCAGCAGCTTAAGATTTGGTGAAAAACTGTTTTTT. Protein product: CASSLRFGEKLFF.

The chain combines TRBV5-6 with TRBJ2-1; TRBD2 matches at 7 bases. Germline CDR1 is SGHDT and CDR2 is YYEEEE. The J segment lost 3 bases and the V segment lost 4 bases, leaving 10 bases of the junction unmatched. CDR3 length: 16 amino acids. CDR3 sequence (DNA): TGTGCCAGCAGCACGCCCGGGACTACTAGCTACAATGAGCAGTTCTTC. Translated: CASSTPGTTSYNEQFF.

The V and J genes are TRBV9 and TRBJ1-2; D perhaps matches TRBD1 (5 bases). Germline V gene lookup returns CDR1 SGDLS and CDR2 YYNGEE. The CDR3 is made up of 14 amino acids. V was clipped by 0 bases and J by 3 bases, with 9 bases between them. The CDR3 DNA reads TGTGCCAGCAGCGTAGCTCCGACAGACTATGGCTACACCTTC. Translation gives CASSVAPTDYGYTF.

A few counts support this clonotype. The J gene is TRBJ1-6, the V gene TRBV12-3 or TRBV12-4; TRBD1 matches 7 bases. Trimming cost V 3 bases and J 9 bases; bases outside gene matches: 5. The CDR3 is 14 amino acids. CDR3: CASSLSGDSSPLHF. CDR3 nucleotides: TGTGCCAGCAGTTTGTCGGGGGACAGTTCACCCCTCCACTTT.

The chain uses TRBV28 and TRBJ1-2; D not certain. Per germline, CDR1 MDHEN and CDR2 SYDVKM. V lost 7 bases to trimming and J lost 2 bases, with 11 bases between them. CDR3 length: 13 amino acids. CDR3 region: CASNDPGNYGYTF. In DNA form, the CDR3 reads TGTGCCAGCAATGACCCGGGGAACTATGGCTACACCTTC.

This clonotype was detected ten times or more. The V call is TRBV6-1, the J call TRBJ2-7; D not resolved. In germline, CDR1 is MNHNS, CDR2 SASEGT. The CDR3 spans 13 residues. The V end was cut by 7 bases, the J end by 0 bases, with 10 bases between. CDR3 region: CASTPESSYEQYF. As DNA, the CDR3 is TGTGCCAGCACACCTGAAAGCTCCTACGAGCAGTACTTC.

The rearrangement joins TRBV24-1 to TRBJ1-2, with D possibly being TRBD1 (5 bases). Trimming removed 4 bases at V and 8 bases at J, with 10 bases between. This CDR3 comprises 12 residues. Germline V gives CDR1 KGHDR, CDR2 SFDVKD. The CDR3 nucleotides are TGTGCCACCAGTGACCCAGGGATGGGCTACACCTTC. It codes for CATSDPGMGYTF.